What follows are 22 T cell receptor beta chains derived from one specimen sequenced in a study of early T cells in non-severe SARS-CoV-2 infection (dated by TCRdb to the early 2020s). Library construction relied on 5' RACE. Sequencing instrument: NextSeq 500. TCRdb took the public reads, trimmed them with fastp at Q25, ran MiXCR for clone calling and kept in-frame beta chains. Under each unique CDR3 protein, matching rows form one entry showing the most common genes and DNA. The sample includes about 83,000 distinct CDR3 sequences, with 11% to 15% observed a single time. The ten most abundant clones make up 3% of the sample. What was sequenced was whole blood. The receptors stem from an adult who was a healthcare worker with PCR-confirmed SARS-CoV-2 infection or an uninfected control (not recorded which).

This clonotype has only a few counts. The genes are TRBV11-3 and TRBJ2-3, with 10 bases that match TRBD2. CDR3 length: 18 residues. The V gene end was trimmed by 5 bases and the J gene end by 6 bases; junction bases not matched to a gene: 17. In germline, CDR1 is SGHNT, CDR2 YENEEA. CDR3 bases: TGTGCCAGCAGCCACCTGAGGGCTCTAGCGGGAGCGTATGATACGCAGTATTTT. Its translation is CASSHLRALAGAYDTQYF.

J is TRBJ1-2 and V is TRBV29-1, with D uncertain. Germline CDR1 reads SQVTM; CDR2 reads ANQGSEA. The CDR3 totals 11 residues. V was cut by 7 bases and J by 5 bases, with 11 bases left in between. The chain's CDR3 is CSAAESYGYTF. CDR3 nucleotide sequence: TGCAGCGCGGCAGAGTCTTATGGCTACACCTTC.

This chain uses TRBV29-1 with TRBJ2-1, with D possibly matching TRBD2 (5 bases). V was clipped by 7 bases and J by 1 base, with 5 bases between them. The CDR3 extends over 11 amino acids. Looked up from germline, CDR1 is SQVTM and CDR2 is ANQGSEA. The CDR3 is CSGTSYNEQFF. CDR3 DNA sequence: TGCAGCGGGACTTCCTACAATGAGCAGTTCTTC.

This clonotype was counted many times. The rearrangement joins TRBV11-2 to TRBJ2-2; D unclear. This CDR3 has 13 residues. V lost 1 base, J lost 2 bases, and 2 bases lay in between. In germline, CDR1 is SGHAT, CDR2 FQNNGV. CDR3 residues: CASSLVNTGELFF. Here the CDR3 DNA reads TGTGCCAGCAGCTTAGTTAACACCGGGGAGCTGTTTTTT.

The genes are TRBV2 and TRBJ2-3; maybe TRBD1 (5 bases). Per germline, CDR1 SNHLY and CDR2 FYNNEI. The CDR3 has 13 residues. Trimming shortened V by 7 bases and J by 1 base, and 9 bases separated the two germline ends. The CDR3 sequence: CASNKQGTDTQYF. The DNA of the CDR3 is TGTGCCAGCAATAAACAGGGCACAGATACGCAGTATTTT.

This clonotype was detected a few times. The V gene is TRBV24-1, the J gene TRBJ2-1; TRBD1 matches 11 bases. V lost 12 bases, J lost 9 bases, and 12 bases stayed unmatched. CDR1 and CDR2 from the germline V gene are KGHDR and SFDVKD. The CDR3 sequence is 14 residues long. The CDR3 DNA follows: TGTGCCTCAGCCGGGACAGGGGGTTTCGGTGAGCAGTTCTTC. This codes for CASAGTGGFGEQFF.

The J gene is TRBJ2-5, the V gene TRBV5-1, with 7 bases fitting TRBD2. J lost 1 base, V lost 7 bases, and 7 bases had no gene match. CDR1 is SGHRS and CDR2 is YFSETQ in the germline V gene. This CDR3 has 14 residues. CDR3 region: CASWPGTTQETQYF. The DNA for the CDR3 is TGCGCCAGCTGGCCCGGGACTACCCAAGAGACCCAGTACTTC.

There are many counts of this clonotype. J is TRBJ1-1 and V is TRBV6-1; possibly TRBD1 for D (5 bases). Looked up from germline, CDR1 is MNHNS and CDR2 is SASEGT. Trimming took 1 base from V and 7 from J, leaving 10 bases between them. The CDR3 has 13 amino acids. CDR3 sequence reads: CASSEEERGEAFF. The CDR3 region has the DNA TGTGCCAGCAGTGAAGAGGAAAGGGGTGAAGCTTTCTTT.

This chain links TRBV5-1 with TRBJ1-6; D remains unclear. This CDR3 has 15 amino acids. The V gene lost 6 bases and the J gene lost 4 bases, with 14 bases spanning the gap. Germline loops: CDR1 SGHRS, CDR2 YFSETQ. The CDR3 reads CASTKVDPYNSPLHF. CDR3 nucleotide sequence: TGCGCCAGCACGAAGGTTGACCCTTATAATTCACCCCTCCACTTT.

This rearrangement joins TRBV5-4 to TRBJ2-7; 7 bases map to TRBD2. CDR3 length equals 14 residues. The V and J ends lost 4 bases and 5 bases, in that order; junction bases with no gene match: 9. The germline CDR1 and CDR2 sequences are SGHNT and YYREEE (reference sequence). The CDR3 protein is CASSLATSVDEQYF. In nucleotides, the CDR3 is TGTGCCAGCAGCCTTGCTACTAGCGTTGACGAGCAGTACTTC.

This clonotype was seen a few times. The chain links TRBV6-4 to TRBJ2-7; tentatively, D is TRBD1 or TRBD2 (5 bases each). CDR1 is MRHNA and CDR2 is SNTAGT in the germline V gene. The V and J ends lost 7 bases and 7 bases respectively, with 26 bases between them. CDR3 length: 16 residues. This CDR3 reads CASKAVDNGGPIEQYF. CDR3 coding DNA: TGTGCCAGCAAAGCGGTGGACAATGGAGGACCTATAGAGCAGTACTTC.

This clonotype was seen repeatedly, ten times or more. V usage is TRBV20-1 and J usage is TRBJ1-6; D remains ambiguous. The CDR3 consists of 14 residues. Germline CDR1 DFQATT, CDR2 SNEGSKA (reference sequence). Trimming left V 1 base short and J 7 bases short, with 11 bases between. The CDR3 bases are TGCAGTGCTAGAGCTGGGCCCAGCAATTCACCCCTCCACTTT. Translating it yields CSARAGPSNSPLHF.

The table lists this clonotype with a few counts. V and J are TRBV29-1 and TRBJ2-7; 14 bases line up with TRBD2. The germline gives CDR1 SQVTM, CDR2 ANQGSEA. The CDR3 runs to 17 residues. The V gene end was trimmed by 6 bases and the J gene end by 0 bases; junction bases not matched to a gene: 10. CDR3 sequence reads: CSVETGTSGGSSYEQYF. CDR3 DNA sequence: TGCAGCGTAGAAACCGGGACTAGCGGGGGTAGCTCCTACGAGCAGTACTTC.

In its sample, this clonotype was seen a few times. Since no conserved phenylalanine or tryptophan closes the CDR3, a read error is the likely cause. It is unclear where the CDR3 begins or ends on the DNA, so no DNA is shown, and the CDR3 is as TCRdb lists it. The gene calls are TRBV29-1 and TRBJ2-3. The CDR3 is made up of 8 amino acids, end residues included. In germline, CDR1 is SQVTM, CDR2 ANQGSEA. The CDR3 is CSVEDRVS.

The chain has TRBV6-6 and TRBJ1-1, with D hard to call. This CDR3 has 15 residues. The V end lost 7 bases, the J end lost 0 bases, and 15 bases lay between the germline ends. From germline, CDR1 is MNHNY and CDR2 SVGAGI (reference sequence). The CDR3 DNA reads TGTGCCAGCATCAAAGGTGCCGGGATGAACACTGAAGCTTTCTTT. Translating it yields CASIKGAGMNTEAFF.

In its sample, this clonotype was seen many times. CDR3 nucleotides: TGCAGCGTCCTGTCCCGGAAGGATCAGCCCCAGCATTTT. It is translated as CSVLSRKDQPQHF. The genes are TRBV29-1 and TRBJ1-5, with unresolved D. Germline values: CDR1 SQVTM, CDR2 ANQGSEA. The length of the CDR3 is 13 residues. Trimming stripped 6 bases from V and 5 bases from J, with 14 bases between.

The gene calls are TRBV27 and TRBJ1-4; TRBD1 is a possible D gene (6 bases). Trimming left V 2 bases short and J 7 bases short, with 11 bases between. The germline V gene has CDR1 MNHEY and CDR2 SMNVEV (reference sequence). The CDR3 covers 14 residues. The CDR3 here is CASSLGGGGEKLFF. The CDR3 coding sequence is TGTGCCAGCAGTTTAGGGGGCGGCGGTGAAAAACTGTTTTTT.

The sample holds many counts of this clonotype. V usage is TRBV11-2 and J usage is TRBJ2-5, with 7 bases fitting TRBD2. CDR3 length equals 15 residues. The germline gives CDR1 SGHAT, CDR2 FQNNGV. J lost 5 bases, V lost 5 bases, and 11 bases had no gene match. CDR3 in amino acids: CASSLSDGLGETQYF. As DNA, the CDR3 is TGTGCCAGCAGCCTCTCAGACGGACTAGGGGAGACCCAGTACTTC.

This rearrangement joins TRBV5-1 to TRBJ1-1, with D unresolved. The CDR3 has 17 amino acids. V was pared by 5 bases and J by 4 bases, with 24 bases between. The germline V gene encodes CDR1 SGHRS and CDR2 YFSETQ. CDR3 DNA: TGCGCCAGCAGTATAGGGCAGGAGAGTTCCTCCGGCACTGAAGCTTTCTTT. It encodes CASSIGQESSSGTEAFF.

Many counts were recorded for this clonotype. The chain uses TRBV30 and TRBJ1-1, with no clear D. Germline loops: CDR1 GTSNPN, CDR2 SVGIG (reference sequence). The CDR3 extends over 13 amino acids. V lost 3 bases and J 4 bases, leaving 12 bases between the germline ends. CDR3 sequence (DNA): TGTGCCTGGAGGAGGGAGCCCCTCACTGAAGCTTTCTTT. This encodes CAWRREPLTEAFF.

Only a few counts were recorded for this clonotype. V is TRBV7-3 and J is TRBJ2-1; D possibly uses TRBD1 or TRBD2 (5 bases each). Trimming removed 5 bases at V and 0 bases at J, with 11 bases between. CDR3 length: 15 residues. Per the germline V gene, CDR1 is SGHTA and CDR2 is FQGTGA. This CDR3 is CASSDGASSYNEQFF. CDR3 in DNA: TGTGCCAGCAGCGACGGGGCGAGCTCCTACAATGAGCAGTTCTTC.

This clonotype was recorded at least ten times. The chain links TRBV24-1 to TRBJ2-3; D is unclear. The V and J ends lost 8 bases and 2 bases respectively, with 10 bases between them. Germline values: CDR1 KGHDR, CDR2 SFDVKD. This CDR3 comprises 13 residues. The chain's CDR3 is CATNRVNTDTQYF. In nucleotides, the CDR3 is TGTGCCACCAACCGGGTGAACACAGATACGCAGTATTTT.